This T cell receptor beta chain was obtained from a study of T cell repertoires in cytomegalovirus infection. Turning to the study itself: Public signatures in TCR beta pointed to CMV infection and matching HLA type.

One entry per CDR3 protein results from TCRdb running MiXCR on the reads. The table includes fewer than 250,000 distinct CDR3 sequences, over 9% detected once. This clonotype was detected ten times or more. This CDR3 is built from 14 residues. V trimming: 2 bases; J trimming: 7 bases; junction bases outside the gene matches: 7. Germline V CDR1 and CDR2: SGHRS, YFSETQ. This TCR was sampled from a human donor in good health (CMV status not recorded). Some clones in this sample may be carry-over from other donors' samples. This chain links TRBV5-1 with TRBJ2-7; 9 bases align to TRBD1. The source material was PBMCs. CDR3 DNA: TGCGCCAGCAGCTTCACCGGGACAGGGAAAGAGCAGTACTTC. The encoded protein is CASSFTGTGKEQYF.